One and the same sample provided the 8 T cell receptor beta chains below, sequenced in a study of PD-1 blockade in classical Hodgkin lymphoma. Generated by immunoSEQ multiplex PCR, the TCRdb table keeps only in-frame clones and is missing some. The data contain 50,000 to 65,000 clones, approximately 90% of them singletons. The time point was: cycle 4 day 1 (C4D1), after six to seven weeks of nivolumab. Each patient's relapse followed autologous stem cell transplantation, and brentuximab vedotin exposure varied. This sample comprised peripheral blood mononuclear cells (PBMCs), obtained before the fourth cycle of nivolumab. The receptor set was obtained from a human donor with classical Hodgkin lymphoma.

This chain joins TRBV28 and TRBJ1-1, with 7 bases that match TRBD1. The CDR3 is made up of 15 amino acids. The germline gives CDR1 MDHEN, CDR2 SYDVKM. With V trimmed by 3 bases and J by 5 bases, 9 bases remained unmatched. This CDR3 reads CASSFAQGVRTEAFF. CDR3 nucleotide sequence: TGTGCCAGCAGTTTCGCCCAGGGGGTAAGGACTGAAGCTTTCTTT.

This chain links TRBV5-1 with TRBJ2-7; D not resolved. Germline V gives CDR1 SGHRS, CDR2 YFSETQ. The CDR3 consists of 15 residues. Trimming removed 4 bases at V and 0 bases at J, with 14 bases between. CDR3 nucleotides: TGCGCCAGCAGCCAGGTCGGTCCCGCCTCCTACGAGCAGTACTTC. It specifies CASSQVGPASYEQYF.

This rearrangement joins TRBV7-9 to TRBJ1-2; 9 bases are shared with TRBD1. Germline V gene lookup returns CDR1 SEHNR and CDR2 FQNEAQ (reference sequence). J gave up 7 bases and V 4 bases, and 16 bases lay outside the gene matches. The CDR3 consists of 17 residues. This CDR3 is CASSSNAGTGFSSGYTF. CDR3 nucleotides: TGTGCCAGCAGCTCGAATGCCGGGACAGGGTTCTCCAGTGGCTACACCTTC.

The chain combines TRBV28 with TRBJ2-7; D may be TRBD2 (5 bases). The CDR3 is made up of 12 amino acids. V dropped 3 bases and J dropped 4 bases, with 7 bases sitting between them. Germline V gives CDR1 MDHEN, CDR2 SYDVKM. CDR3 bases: TGTGCCAGCAGTTTCCGGGAATACGAGCAGTACTTC. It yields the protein CASSFREYEQYF.

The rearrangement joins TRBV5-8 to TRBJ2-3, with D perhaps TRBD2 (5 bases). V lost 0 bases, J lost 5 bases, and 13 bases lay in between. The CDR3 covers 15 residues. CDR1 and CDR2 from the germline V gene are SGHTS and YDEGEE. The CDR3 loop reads CASSLGGPGLDTQYF. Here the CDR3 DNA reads TGTGCCAGCAGCTTGGGAGGGCCTGGCTTAGATACGCAGTATTTT. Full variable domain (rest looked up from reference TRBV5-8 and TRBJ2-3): EAGVTQSPTHLIKTRGQQATLRCSPISGHTSVYWYQQALGLGLQFLLWYDEGEERNRGNFPPRFSGRQFPNYSSELNVNALELEDSALYLCASSLGGPGLDTQYFGPGTRLTVL.

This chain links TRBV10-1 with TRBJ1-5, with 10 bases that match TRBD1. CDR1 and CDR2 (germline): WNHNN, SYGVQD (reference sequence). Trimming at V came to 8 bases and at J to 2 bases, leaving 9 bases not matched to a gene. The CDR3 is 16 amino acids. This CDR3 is CASGGGTGDGNQPQHF. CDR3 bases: TGCGCCAGCGGGGGGGGGACAGGGGACGGCAATCAGCCCCAGCATTTT.

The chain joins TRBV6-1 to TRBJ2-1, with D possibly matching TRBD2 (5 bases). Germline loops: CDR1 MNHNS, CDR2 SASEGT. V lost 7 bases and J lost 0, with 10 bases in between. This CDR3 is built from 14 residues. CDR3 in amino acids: CASTRGSSYNEQFF. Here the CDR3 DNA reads TGTGCCAGCACTCGGGGAAGCTCCTACAATGAGCAGTTCTTC.

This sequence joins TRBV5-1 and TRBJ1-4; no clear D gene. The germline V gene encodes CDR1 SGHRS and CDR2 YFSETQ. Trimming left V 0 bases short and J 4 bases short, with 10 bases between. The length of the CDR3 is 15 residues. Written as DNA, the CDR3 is TGCGCCAGCAGCTTGGTACCAGACTATAATGAAAAACTGTTTTTT. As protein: CASSLVPDYNEKLFF.